The source of this T cell receptor (beta chain) is a study of shared clonotypes between healthy human individuals. In germline, CDR1 is GTSNPN, CDR2 SVGIG (reference sequence). V was pared by 5 bases and J by 6 bases, with 10 bases of the junction left unmatched. The CDR3 is 15 amino acids. The method was immunoSEQ multiplex PCR; TCRdb's version includes in-frame clones alone and lacks a portion of them. The sample contains around 2.5 million clones, roughly 93% of which appear only once. The chain is built from TRBV30 and TRBJ2-7; 13 bases are shared with TRBD2. The TCR originated in a man aged 18-30 years in good health. Some clones in this sample may be carry-over from other donors' samples. Sequencing input: naive CD4+ T cells from PBMCs. Sample subset: CD45RA+ positively selected. DNA of the CDR3: TGTGCCTGGGAGGAGGGACTAGCGGGATACCGCGAGCAGTACTTC. This encodes CAWEEGLAGYREQYF.